The 29 T cell receptor beta chains below come from one sample, sequenced in a study of OX40 agonist ivuxolimab in advanced cancers. Measured with immunoSEQ multiplex PCR; TCRdb has only the in-frame clones, and not every one. Of about 20,000 clones detected, around nine tenths appear once; the ten largest clones hold about 10%. This material consisted of CD4+ or CD8+ T cells sorted from blood, taken in a trial of the OX40 agonist ivuxolimab. The receptors come from an adult with an advanced solid tumor such as melanoma, head and neck, liver or kidney cancer.

V usage is TRBV29-1 and J usage is TRBJ2-3; D unclear. The V gene lost 8 bases and the J gene lost 3 bases, with 18 bases spanning the gap. Germline V gene data show CDR1 as SQVTM and CDR2 as ANQGSEA. This CDR3 is 14 amino acids long. CDR3 in amino acids: CSTLWGEVTDTQYF. CDR3 DNA sequence: TGCAGCACCCTGTGGGGTGAGGTGACAGATACGCAGTATTTT.

The chain links TRBV2 to TRBJ2-7; either TRBD1 or TRBD2 may fit D (6 bases each). The germline V gene has CDR1 SNHLY and CDR2 FYNNEI. Trimming took off 7 bases at V and 0 bases at J, with 10 bases between the two ends. CDR3 length: 13 residues. For the CDR3, the DNA is TGTGCCAGCACCGAGGGGGGCTCCTACGAGCAGTACTTC. Its translation: CASTEGGSYEQYF.

The chain is built from TRBV21-1 and TRBJ2-7; the table's D call of TRBD1 was not tested on the DNA. TRBV21-1 is noted as a pseudogene. The CDR3 is 16 residues long. The CDR3 region is CASSPRQGEESYEQYF. CDR3 nucleotide sequence: TGTGCCAGCAGCCCTCGACAGGGGGAAGAGTCCTACGAGCAGTACTTC.

V usage is TRBV7-3 and J usage is TRBJ2-2; 9 bases map to TRBD2. V dropped 4 bases and J dropped 0; count of bases not matched to a gene: 6. The CDR3 has 17 amino acids. Per germline, CDR1 SGHTA and CDR2 FQGTGA. Here the CDR3 DNA reads TGTGCCAGCAGCTCATCAGCGGGGGGACCGAACACCGGGGAGCTGTTTTTT. The encoded protein is CASSSSAGGPNTGELFF. Drawing the rest from reference TRBV7-3 and TRBJ2-2, the complete variable domain is GAGVSQTPSNKVTEKGKYVELRCDPISGHTALYWYRQSLGQGPEFLIYFQGTGAADDSGLPNDRFFAVRPEGSVSTLKIQRTERGDSAVYLCASSSSAGGPNTGELFFGEGSRLTVL.

The chain carries TRBV11-1 and TRBJ2-7; no definite D call. The CDR3 has 13 amino acids. Germline V gene data show CDR1 as SGHAT and CDR2 as FQDESV (reference sequence). Trimming removed 3 bases at V and 4 bases at J, with 10 bases between. The DNA of the CDR3 is TGTGCCAGCAGCTTGTTGGCCAAATACGAGCAGTACTTC. This sequence encodes CASSLLAKYEQYF. The full variable domain, rest sourced from reference TRBV11-1 and TRBJ2-7, is EAEVAQSPRYKITEKSQAVAFWCDPISGHATLYWYRQILGQGPELLVQFQDESVVDDSQLPKDRFSAERLKGVDSTLKIQPAELGDSAMYLCASSLLAKYEQYFGPGTRLTVT.

The rearrangement links TRBV2 to TRBJ2-5; a possible D gene is TRBD1 (6 bases). TRBJ2-7 explains the end of the DNA better; the J call may be wrong. This CDR3 has 12 amino acids. Looked up from germline, CDR1 is SNHLY and CDR2 is FYNNEI. DNA for the CDR3: TGTGCCAGCAGATCAGGGGTCCACGAGCAGTACTTC. Amino acids: CASRSGVHEQYF.

The chain carries TRBV5-5 and TRBJ2-2; the match to TRBD1 covers 8 bases. Germline loops: CDR1 SGHKS, CDR2 YYEKEE (reference sequence). CDR3 length: 16 residues. Trimming took 0 bases from V and 1 from J; bases not matched to a gene: 2. CDR3 loop: CASSLGDRMNTGELFF. CDR3 in DNA: TGTGCCAGCAGCTTGGGGGACAGGATGAACACCGGGGAGCTGTTTTTT.

The CDR3 region has the DNA TGTGCCACTCGGGCCCCACCTAGGAGTCAGCAGTTCTTC. Translating it yields CATRAPPRSQQFF. V usage is TRBV6-5 and J usage is TRBJ2-1; D is ambiguous. V dropped 10 bases and J dropped 11 bases, with 21 bases sitting between them. The CDR3 loop spans 13 amino acids. Germline lookup yields CDR1 MNHEY and CDR2 SVGAGI.

The chain combines TRBV6-1 with TRBJ2-7; TRBD1 agrees at 10 bases. Trimming at V came to 4 bases and at J to 0 bases, leaving 6 bases not matched to a gene. The germline V gene encodes CDR1 MNHNS and CDR2 SASEGT. This CDR3 is 16 amino acids long. CDR3 protein: CASSVFGTGDSYEQYF. CDR3 sequence (DNA): TGTGCCAGCAGTGTGTTCGGGACAGGGGACTCCTACGAGCAGTACTTC.

CDR3 in amino acids: CASSEERGHNQPQHF. The DNA for the CDR3 is TGCGCCAGCAGTGAGGAGCGGGGCCACAATCAGCCCCAGCATTTT. This chain joins TRBV10-1 and TRBJ1-5; TRBD1 is a possible D gene (5 bases). Trimming shortened V by 2 bases and J by 3 bases, and 11 bases separated the two germline ends. Germline-derived CDR1 and CDR2 are WNHNN and SYGVQD (reference sequence). The CDR3 contains 15 residues.

The chain carries TRBV7-9 and TRBJ2-5; D perhaps matches TRBD2 (5 bases). Near its end, the DNA agrees better with TRBJ2-7, so the J call may be wrong. Germline values: CDR1 SEHNR, CDR2 FQNEAQ (reference sequence). The CDR3 consists of 16 residues. This CDR3 is CASTSPLGMRRNEQYF. CDR3 DNA sequence: TGTGCCAGCACCTCACCCCTCGGGATGAGGAGGAACGAGCAGTACTTC.

For the CDR3, the DNA is TGTGCCAGCAGCTTTTGGGCTAGCGGGAAGGCTACCGGGGAGCTGTTTTTT. Translated, it gives CASSFWASGKATGELFF. The chain is built from TRBV5-6 and TRBJ2-2; 9 bases are shared with TRBD2. J gave up 5 bases and V 2 bases, and 10 bases lay outside the gene matches. The CDR3 runs to 17 residues. Germline values: CDR1 SGHDT, CDR2 YYEEEE.

This clone came up once. This chain links TRBV9 with TRBJ2-1; 9 bases fit TRBD2. There are 17 residues in the CDR3. The V gene end was trimmed by 0 bases and the J gene end by 8 bases; junction bases not matched to a gene: 12. The germline V gene encodes CDR1 SGDLS and CDR2 YYNGEE. CDR3 loop: CASSVAQGTSFMDEQFF. CDR3 in DNA: TGTGCCAGCAGCGTAGCTCAAGGGACTAGCTTTATGGATGAGCAGTTCTTC.

The sample holds a few counts of this clone. The rearrangement uses TRBV4-2 and TRBJ2-3, with TRBD2 as a possible D gene (5 bases). This CDR3 has 12 residues. Germline V CDR1 and CDR2: LGHNA, YNFKEQ. V was trimmed by 4 bases and J by 6 bases, leaving 8 bases between them. CDR3 loop: CASSLASDTQYF. For the CDR3, the DNA is TGTGCCAGCAGCCTCGCTAGCGATACGCAGTATTTT.

This clone has just one count. The V and J genes are TRBV5-6 and TRBJ1-2; D is possibly TRBD1 (5 bases). Germline V gives CDR1 SGHDT, CDR2 YYEEEE. The CDR3 contains 14 residues. V was clipped by 4 bases and J by 7 bases, with 17 bases between them. CDR3 sequence: CASSMVGASSGYTF. Here the CDR3 DNA reads TGTGCCAGCAGCATGGTTGGGGCGTCTAGTGGCTACACCTTC.

This chain links TRBV27 with TRBJ2-7; no reliable D call. From germline, CDR1 is MNHEY and CDR2 SMNVEV (reference sequence). V was pared by 8 bases and J by 0 bases, with 11 bases between. This CDR3 has 13 residues. The CDR3 nucleotides read TGTGCCAGCGCCCTGACAAGCTCCTACGAGCAGTACTTC. Translation: CASALTSSYEQYF.

This chain uses TRBV19 with TRBJ1-2; D gene ambiguous. The germline gives CDR1 LNHDA, CDR2 SQIVND (reference sequence). Trimming pared 4 bases from V and 2 bases from J, leaving 8 bases between. This CDR3 is 13 amino acids long. The CDR3 sequence: CASSTRRNYGYTF. In DNA, the CDR3 is TGTGCCAGTAGTACCCGACGGAACTATGGCTACACCTTC. Full variable domain (outside the CDR3, taken from reference TRBV19 and TRBJ1-2): DGGITQSPKYLFRKEGQNVTLSCEQNLNHDAMYWYRQDPGQGLRLIYYSQIVNDFQKGDIAEGYSVSREKKESFPLTVTSAQKNPTAFYLCASSTRRNYGYTFGSGTRLTVV.

The rearrangement joins TRBV4-1 to TRBJ2-7, with D tentatively TRBD1 or TRBD2 (5 bases each). CDR1 and CDR2 (germline): MGHRA, YSYEKL. The CDR3 consists of 16 residues. Trimming took 1 base from V and 2 from J, leaving 15 bases between them. Here the CDR3 reads CASSQGGSGPTYEQYF. The CDR3 nucleotides read TGCGCCAGCAGCCAAGGTGGATCGGGACCTACCTACGAGCAGTACTTC.

The chain employs TRBV6-4 and TRBJ2-1, with TRBD2 as a possible D gene (6 bases). Germline CDR1 reads MRHNA; CDR2 reads SNTAGT. The germline V and J ends were trimmed by 0 bases and 6 bases, with 15 bases remaining between them. This CDR3 contains 16 residues. The CDR3 reads CASSDSGSNIVNEQFF. The CDR3 nucleotides read TGTGCCAGCAGTGACTCCGGGAGCAATATCGTCAATGAGCAGTTCTTC.

V is TRBV4-1 and J is TRBJ2-3; unclear D gene. Per germline, CDR1 MGHRA and CDR2 YSYEKL. The length of the CDR3 is 15 residues. Trimming removed 0 bases at V and 0 bases at J, with 7 bases between. CDR3 residues: CASSQESSSTDTQYF. CDR3 nucleotides: TGCGCCAGCAGCCAAGAGTCTTCTAGCACAGATACGCAGTATTTT.

J is TRBJ2-1 and V is TRBV6-4; D is perhaps TRBD2 (6 bases). V was clipped by 3 bases and J by 0 bases, with 6 bases between them. This CDR3 has 14 amino acids. Germline V gene sequence: CDR1 MRHNA, CDR2 SNTAGT. CDR3 in DNA: TGTGCCAGCAGTGAGGGGGGCTCCTACAATGAGCAGTTCTTC. Amino acid sequence: CASSEGGSYNEQFF.

This clone appeared once. V and J are TRBV4-2 and TRBJ2-7; possibly TRBD1 or TRBD2 for D (5 bases each). The CDR3 loop spans 16 amino acids. The germline V and J ends were trimmed by 0 bases and 7 bases, with 19 bases remaining between them. Germline CDR1 LGHNA, CDR2 YNFKEQ. The CDR3 spells CASSQERGLGATEQYF. The CDR3 region has the DNA TGTGCCAGCAGCCAAGAGAGGGGCCTAGGGGCTACGGAGCAGTACTTC.

The chain joins TRBV2 to TRBJ1-2, with D unresolved. Germline V CDR1 and CDR2: SNHLY, FYNNEI. The CDR3 sequence is 15 residues long. The V and J ends lost 2 bases and 2 bases respectively, with 12 bases between them. The CDR3 nucleotides read TGTGCCAGCAGTGAATTGGCAGGACCCAACTATGGCTACACCTTC. This gives the protein CASSELAGPNYGYTF.

The chain couples TRBV4-1 to TRBJ1-5; TRBD1 matches 9 bases. The V gene end was trimmed by 0 bases and the J gene end by 6 bases; junction bases not matched to a gene: 6. From germline, CDR1 is MGHRA and CDR2 YSYEKL. The CDR3 runs 16 residues. The CDR3 sequence is CASSQDSGQGSQPQHF. In DNA form, the CDR3 reads TGCGCCAGCAGCCAAGACTCGGGACAGGGCTCTCAGCCCCAGCATTTT.

The V gene is TRBV27, the J gene TRBJ1-5, with D possibly being TRBD1 (5 bases). This CDR3 is built from 15 residues. The germline V gene has CDR1 MNHEY and CDR2 SMNVEV (reference sequence). V was clipped by 2 bases and J by 4 bases, with 12 bases between them. CDR3 sequence reads: CASSLMPGTNQPQHF. For the CDR3, the DNA is TGTGCCAGCAGTTTAATGCCAGGGACGAATCAGCCCCAGCATTTT.

The DNA of the CDR3 is TGCGCCAGCAGCCAAGATACGGGGACTGAAGCTTTCTTT. This gives the protein CASSQDTGTEAFF. The chain recombines TRBV4-1 with TRBJ1-1; D not resolved. The CDR3 contains 13 residues. Germline assignment: CDR1 MGHRA and CDR2 YSYEKL. V lost 0 bases to trimming and J lost 5 bases, with 7 bases between them.

This chain links TRBV7-9 with TRBJ2-5; no firm D call. In germline, CDR1 is SEHNR, CDR2 FQNEAQ (reference sequence). V was clipped by 1 base and J by 5 bases, with 8 bases between them. This CDR3 spans 13 amino acids. In DNA, the CDR3 is TGTGCCAGCAGCTTAGGTCGCGTGGAGACCCAGTACTTC. Amino acids: CASSLGRVETQYF.

The chain uses TRBV6-1 and TRBJ2-1, with 8 bases identical to TRBD1. After removal of 4 bases from V and 3 bases from J, the junction contained 2 bases not matched to a gene. From germline, CDR1 is MNHNS and CDR2 SASEGT. This CDR3 is 14 amino acids long. CDR3 protein: CASSVDRGYNEQFF. CDR3 nucleotides: TGTGCCAGCAGTGTCGACAGGGGCTACAATGAGCAGTTCTTC.

The rearrangement uses TRBV6-5 and TRBJ1-2, with 8 nucleotides matching TRBD1. CDR3 length: 14 residues. From germline, CDR1 is MNHEY and CDR2 SVGAGI. The V gene end was trimmed by 6 bases and the J gene end by 7 bases; junction bases not matched to a gene: 10. In DNA form, the CDR3 reads TGTGCCAGCAGCAGGGTCGGGGACAGGCTTGGCTACACCTTC. As protein: CASSRVGDRLGYTF.